What follows are 32 T cell receptor beta chains derived from one specimen sequenced in a study of cytomegalovirus exposure and HLA in healthy donors. Use of 60 Vbeta and 13 Jbeta primers characterized the PCR. The assay was immunoSEQ multiplex PCR, and TCRdb's table has in-frame clones only and misses some. This sample's table has 150,000 or so clones. Sequenced input: PBMCs. These receptors originate from a woman aged 60-75 years in good health and CMV-seronegative.

CDR3 loop: CASSEGPYGGGTEAFF. CDR3 DNA sequence: TGTGCCAGCAGTGAAGGCCCCTACGGGGGGGGCACTGAAGCTTTCTTT. The V gene is TRBV6-1, the J gene TRBJ1-1; TRBD1 might be the D (5 bases). V lost 1 base and J lost 4, with 16 bases in between. The germline gives CDR1 MNHNS, CDR2 SASEGT. The CDR3 has 16 residues.

With regard to this clone: Different DNA sequences within this sample yield the same CDR3. The chain couples TRBV5-1 to TRBJ1-1; TRBD1 might be the D (5 bases). Trimming stripped 0 bases from V and 1 base from J, with 7 bases between. The CDR3 loop spans 14 amino acids. Germline V lookup: CDR1 SGHRS, CDR2 YFSETQ. Here the CDR3 DNA reads TGCGCCAGCAGCTTGGGACAGAAGAACACTGAAGCTTTCTTT. Translating it yields CASSLGQKNTEAFF.

The CDR3 region has the DNA TGTGCCAGCAGCCGCCTCGGGAGCTATGGCTACACCTTC. Protein product: CASSRLGSYGYTF. The rearrangement links TRBV14 to TRBJ1-2; D ambiguous. Germline V lookup: CDR1 SGHDN, CDR2 FVKESK. Trimming pared 4 bases from V and 4 bases from J, leaving 10 bases between. This CDR3 has 13 amino acids.

V gene TRBV5-1 combines with J gene TRBJ2-2; 8 bases are shared with TRBD1. V lost 2 bases, J lost 4 bases, and 7 bases stayed unmatched. The CDR3 spans 16 residues. CDR1 and CDR2 from the germline V gene are SGHRS and YFSETQ. CDR3: CASSFGTGFGTGELFF. The CDR3 coding sequence is TGCGCCAGCAGCTTCGGGACAGGCTTCGGCACCGGGGAGCTGTTTTTT.

The V gene is TRBV9, the J gene TRBJ2-2; TRBD1 agrees at 7 bases. In germline, CDR1 is SGDLS, CDR2 YYNGEE. The CDR3 consists of 15 residues. J gave up 5 bases and V 0 bases, and 4 bases lay outside the gene matches. The CDR3 nucleotides read TGTGCCAGCAGCGTAGAGGGACAGTCGACCGGGGAGCTGTTTTTT. This codes for CASSVEGQSTGELFF.

The chain has TRBV2 and TRBJ1-2, with TRBD1 matching 7 bases. The ends lost 10 bases at V and 1 base at J; junction bases unmatched: 6. This CDR3 is built from 13 residues. Germline loops: CDR1 SNHLY, CDR2 FYNNEI. CDR3 nucleotide sequence: TGTGCCACTAGGGACAGCCTTAACTATGGCTACACCTTC. Protein product: CATRDSLNYGYTF.

The CDR3 DNA reads TGCGCCAGCAGCCAAGCCTATGGGCGGACAGTTTCTGGAAACACCATATATTTT. It translates to CASSQAYGRTVSGNTIYF. The chain links TRBV4-3 to TRBJ1-3, with TRBD1 as a possible D gene (6 bases). V was clipped by 1 base and J by 1 base, with 17 bases between them. Germline values: CDR1 LGHNA, CDR2 YSLEER. The CDR3 covers 18 residues.

V and J are TRBV7-8 and TRBJ1-4; D call uncertain. The length of the CDR3 is 15 residues. Looked up from germline, CDR1 is SGHVS and CDR2 is FQNEAQ. The germline V and J ends were trimmed by 1 base and 11 bases, with 17 bases remaining between them. The DNA of the CDR3 is TGTGCCAGCAGCTTAGAGCGGCCCTTTAGAGGGAAACTGTTTTTT. Residues: CASSLERPFRGKLFF.

This chain connects TRBV5-1 to TRBJ2-5, with a weak D call TRBD1 (5 bases). The CDR3 covers 15 residues. The germline V gene has CDR1 SGHRS and CDR2 YFSETQ. The V end lost 1 base, the J end lost 5 bases, and 15 bases lay between the germline ends. The CDR3 sequence is CASSLYSTEGETQYF. The CDR3 nucleotides read TGCGCCAGCAGCTTGTATTCGACAGAAGGCGAGACCCAGTACTTC. Complete variable domain (other parts from reference TRBV5-1 and TRBJ2-5): KAGVTQTPRYLIKTRGQQVTLSCSPISGHRSVSWYQQTPGQGLQFLFEYFSETQRNKGNFPGRFSGRQFSNSRSEMNVSTLELGDSALYLCASSLYSTEGETQYFGPGTRLLVL.

The rearrangement links TRBV7-2 to TRBJ2-2; D remains ambiguous. Trimming cost V 2 bases and J 0 bases, with 4 bases left between them. The CDR3 is 14 amino acids. CDR1 is SGHTA, CDR2 FQGNSA, per germline. CDR3 DNA sequence: TGTGCCAGCAGCTTATATGCGAACACCGGGGAGCTGTTTTTT. Protein product: CASSLYANTGELFF. The full variable domain, with the rest looked up from reference TRBV7-2 and TRBJ2-2, is GAGVSQSPSNKVTEKGKDVELRCDPISGHTALYWYRQSLGQGLEFLIYFQGNSAPDKSGLPSDRFSAERTGGSVSTLTIQRTQQEDSAVYLCASSLYANTGELFFGEGSRLTVL.

The chain has TRBV5-1 and TRBJ2-5, with a possible D match to TRBD1 (6 bases). Germline-derived CDR1 and CDR2 are SGHRS and YFSETQ. The CDR3 is 15 residues long. The germline V and J ends were trimmed by 6 bases and 5 bases, with 20 bases remaining between them. CDR3 DNA sequence: TGCGCCAGCACCAACCAGGGGCCCGTGGAGGAGACCCAGTACTTC. This gives the protein CASTNQGPVEETQYF.

The chain employs TRBV4-3 and TRBJ1-3; no definite D call. The V end lost 3 bases, the J end lost 1 base, and 10 bases lay between the germline ends. This CDR3 is built from 15 residues. The germline V gene encodes CDR1 LGHNA and CDR2 YSLEER. This CDR3 reads CASSHFDYSGNTIYF. The CDR3 DNA reads TGCGCCAGCAGCCATTTCGACTATTCTGGAAACACCATATATTTT.

The J gene is TRBJ1-1, the V gene TRBV10-1; 7 bases line up with TRBD1. There are 14 residues in the CDR3. The germline CDR1 and CDR2 sequences are WNHNN and SYGVQD (reference sequence). V trimming: 4 bases; J trimming: 4 bases; junction bases outside the gene matches: 6. CDR3 in amino acids: CASSVWDRLTEAFF. CDR3 coding DNA: TGCGCCAGCAGTGTTTGGGACAGACTCACTGAAGCTTTCTTT.

V and J are TRBV18 and TRBJ1-2; 7 bases fit TRBD1. Germline V lookup: CDR1 KGHSH, CDR2 LQKENI. Losses at the gene ends were 2 bases for V and 7 bases for J; bases not matched to a gene: 13. This CDR3 has 16 amino acids. The CDR3 here is CASSPEAQGGFGGYTF. The CDR3 DNA reads as TGTGCCAGCTCACCAGAGGCTCAAGGGGGCTTCGGTGGCTACACCTTC.

J is TRBJ1-2 and V is TRBV6-5; a possible D gene is TRBD1 (5 bases). In germline, CDR1 is MNHEY, CDR2 SVGAGI. The CDR3 consists of 13 residues. The ends were cut back, 6 bases at V and 4 bases at J, with 12 bases in the middle. Written as DNA, the CDR3 is TGTGCCAGCAGGGGTACAGGAATCTATGGCTACACCTTC. It specifies CASRGTGIYGYTF.

This rearrangement joins TRBV7-8 to TRBJ1-1; D gene ambiguous. CDR1 and CDR2 from the germline V gene are SGHVS and FQNEAQ. The CDR3 is 14 amino acids. V was clipped by 4 bases and J by 0 bases, with 9 bases between them. The CDR3 region has the DNA TGTGCCAGCAGCTCCAGTTTCATGAACACTGAAGCTTTCTTT. It encodes CASSSSFMNTEAFF.

The V call is TRBV5-1, the J call TRBJ1-5; D ambiguous. The CDR3 runs 16 residues. Trimming pared 0 bases from V and 1 base from J, leaving 11 bases between. CDR1 and CDR2 (germline): SGHRS, YFSETQ. CDR3: CASSLVGGKSNQPQHF. In DNA form, the CDR3 reads TGCGCCAGCAGCTTGGTGGGCGGGAAGAGCAATCAGCCCCAGCATTTT.

This chain connects TRBV4-1 to TRBJ2-2; 10 bases agree with TRBD2. The germline V gene has CDR1 MGHRA and CDR2 YSYEKL. Unmatched junction bases numbered 7, after V lost 0 bases and J lost 6 bases. This CDR3 comprises 17 residues. The CDR3 loop is CASSQESGAGGPGELFF. DNA of the CDR3: TGCGCCAGCAGCCAAGAATCTGGAGCGGGAGGGCCCGGGGAGCTGTTTTTT.

The chain couples TRBV6-1 to TRBJ2-7; possible D gene TRBD1, 6 bases. The V end lost 4 bases, the J end lost 3 bases, and 22 bases lay between the germline ends. Germline V gene data show CDR1 as MNHNS and CDR2 as SASEGT. The CDR3 extends over 17 amino acids. CDR3 amino acids: CASSATFSGTSFYEQYF. The CDR3 coding sequence is TGTGCCAGCAGTGCTACTTTCTCCGGGACATCTTTCTACGAGCAGTACTTC.

V gene TRBV7-8 combines with J gene TRBJ1-6, with no clear D. Germline CDR1 and CDR2: SGHVS and FQNEAQ. V was cut by 2 bases and J by 8 bases, with 10 bases left in between. The CDR3 is 14 residues long. The CDR3 reads CASSLTAIDSPLHF. The CDR3 bases are TGTGCCAGCAGCTTAACTGCGATTGATTCACCCCTCCACTTT. Combining the CDR3 with reference TRBV7-8 and TRBJ1-6 gives the whole variable domain GAGVSQSPRYKVAKRGQDVALRCDPISGHVSLFWYQQALGQGPEFLTYFQNEAQLDKSGLPSDRFFAERPEGSVSTLKIQRTQQEDSAVYLCASSLTAIDSPLHFGNGTRLTVT.

The chain links TRBV5-1 to TRBJ2-3, with TRBD1 matching over 8 bases. V dropped 3 bases and J dropped 4; count of bases not matched to a gene: 4. This CDR3 has 14 residues. Germline CDR1 SGHRS, CDR2 YFSETQ. The CDR3, as DNA: TGCGCCAGCAGCTACCCGGACAGGGCAGATACGCAGTATTTT. Residues: CASSYPDRADTQYF.

The V call is TRBV9, the J call TRBJ1-2; possibly TRBD1 for D (6 bases). The V end lost 4 bases, the J end lost 5 bases, and 15 bases lay between the germline ends. The CDR3 runs to 14 residues. CDR1 and CDR2 from the germline V gene are SGDLS and YYNGEE. CDR3 sequence (DNA): TGTGCCAGCAGCCCCGGATCAGGGGAATATGGCTACACCTTC. Its translation is CASSPGSGEYGYTF.

The chain has TRBV7-9 and TRBJ1-2; 8 bases fit TRBD1. CDR1 is SEHNR, CDR2 FQNEAQ, per germline (reference sequence). CDR3 size: 14 residues. The V gene end was trimmed by 5 bases and the J gene end by 6 bases; junction bases not matched to a gene: 8. CDR3 nucleotides: TGTGCCAGCAGCGTGCAGGGGGCGGAAGATGGCTACACCTTC. It translates to CASSVQGAEDGYTF. The whole variable domain, filled in from reference TRBV7-9 and TRBJ1-2, reads DTGVSQNPRHKITKRGQNVTFRCDPISEHNRLYWYRQTLGQGPEFLTYFQNEAQLEKSRLLSDRFSAERPKGSFSTLEIQRTEQGDSAMYLCASSVQGAEDGYTFGSGTRLTVV.

This chain joins TRBV23-1 and TRBJ2-3; possibly TRBD1 for D (5 bases). TRBV23-1 is an open reading frame, and its role is uncertain. There are 15 residues in the CDR3. Trimming shortened V by 2 bases and J by 0 bases, and 9 bases separated the two germline ends. This chain's CDR3 is CASSQPGSSTDTQYF. The CDR3 DNA is TGCGCCAGCAGTCAACCAGGGTCTAGCACAGATACGCAGTATTTT.

The CDR3 nucleotides read TGTGCCAGCAGCTCCGGGAGCACAGATACGCAGTATTTT. As protein: CASSSGSTDTQYF. This chain joins TRBV11-3 and TRBJ2-3; D not resolved. The CDR3 length is 13 residues. Germline V gene sequence: CDR1 SGHNT, CDR2 YENEEA. Trimming removed 4 bases from V and 0 bases from J, with 5 bases in between.

The chain links TRBV29-1 to TRBJ2-7; 8 bases are a match to TRBD1. Germline CDR1 reads SQVTM; CDR2 reads ANQGSEA. The CDR3 length is 14 residues. V gave up 4 bases and J gave up 2 bases; unmatched junction bases: 7. The CDR3 spells CSVATTGGTYEQYF. The CDR3 region has the DNA TGCAGCGTTGCGACTACAGGGGGGACCTACGAGCAGTACTTC.

J is TRBJ1-2 and V is TRBV7-3; D perhaps matches TRBD1 (5 bases). The CDR3 spans 15 residues. Trimming took off 11 bases at V and 0 bases at J, with 19 bases between the two ends. The germline V gene has CDR1 SGHTA and CDR2 FQGTGA. The CDR3 DNA reads TGTGCCCCCACCTGGGGAGGGGTCTCTAACTATGGCTACACCTTC. Translated: CAPTWGGVSNYGYTF.

J is TRBJ2-7 and V is TRBV15, with 10 bases fitting TRBD1. This CDR3 has 15 amino acids. CDR1 and CDR2 from the germline V gene are LNHNV and YYDKDF (reference sequence). The ends lost 4 bases at V and 3 bases at J; junction bases unmatched: 6. CDR3 sequence reads: CATSKPGQGVYEQYF. CDR3 sequence (DNA): TGTGCCACCAGCAAGCCCGGACAGGGGGTCTACGAGCAGTACTTC.

This rearrangement joins TRBV29-1 to TRBJ2-5; D remains unclear. The CDR3 totals 12 residues. Germline V CDR1 and CDR2: SQVTM, ANQGSEA. Trimming pared 7 bases from V and 1 base from J, leaving 10 bases between. CDR3 DNA: TGCAGCGGGTCAAACGGCCAAGAGACCCAGTACTTC. Translating gives CSGSNGQETQYF.

V and J are TRBV5-1 and TRBJ2-1, with TRBD2 matching over 14 bases. V lost 4 bases, J lost 2 bases, and 5 bases stayed unmatched. This CDR3 spans 17 amino acids. The V gene's germline CDR1 is SGHRS and CDR2 YFSETQ. CDR3 amino acids: CASSLGLAGGAYNEQFF. The CDR3 region has the DNA TGCGCCAGCAGCCTAGGACTAGCGGGGGGAGCCTACAATGAGCAGTTCTTC. Combining the CDR3 with reference TRBV5-1 and TRBJ2-1 gives the whole variable domain KAGVTQTPRYLIKTRGQQVTLSCSPISGHRSVSWYQQTPGQGLQFLFEYFSETQRNKGNFPGRFSGRQFSNSRSEMNVSTLELGDSALYLCASSLGLAGGAYNEQFFGPGTRLTVL.

The chain links TRBV2 to TRBJ2-7, with a possible D match to TRBD2 (5 bases). The ends were cut back, 2 bases at V and 2 bases at J, with 10 bases in the middle. The CDR3 covers 14 residues. Germline V lookup: CDR1 SNHLY, CDR2 FYNNEI. CDR3 in DNA: TGTGCCAGCAGTGAAACCAGCGGCACCTACGAGCAGTACTTC. Its translation: CASSETSGTYEQYF.

This rearrangement joins TRBV19 to TRBJ2-1; D is ambiguous. V lost 3 bases to trimming and J lost 7 bases, with 10 bases between them. Germline CDR1 is LNHDA and CDR2 is SQIVND (reference sequence). This CDR3 contains 13 residues. The CDR3 nucleotides read TGTGCCAGTAGTATCCCTGTGTCTAATGAGCAGTTCTTC. Translated: CASSIPVSNEQFF. The whole variable domain, filled in from reference TRBV19 and TRBJ2-1, reads DGGITQSPKYLFRKEGQNVTLSCEQNLNHDAMYWYRQDPGQGLRLIYYSQIVNDFQKGDIAEGYSVSREKKESFPLTVTSAQKNPTAFYLCASSIPVSNEQFFGPGTRLTVL.